One T cell receptor (beta chain) is described in this entry. The target antigen is unknown. The sample is drawn from a study of shared clonotypes between healthy human individuals. Study at large: Donors had three CD4 naive, three CD4 memory, two CD8 naive and one CD8 memory plate apiece.

Germline V gene lookup returns CDR1 MDHEN and CDR2 SYDVKM. The V gene lost 6 bases and the J gene lost 0 bases, with 15 bases spanning the gap. This CDR3 region has 16 residues. Study-wide results and caveats: Non-shared clonotypes were found to have lower generation probabilities than the clonotypes that were shared by all four of the sorted-subset donors.

Naive CD8 populations comprised CD45RO-negative cells positively selected for CCR7, excluding terminally differentiated effector memory CD45RA+ cells. Every contributor of samples was a Caucasian grown-up residing in Nashville, Tennessee. Over several immunoSEQ plates, each subset's genomic DNA was distributed in even portions. The protocol was immunoSEQ multiplex PCR, while the TCRdb copy is restricted to in-frame clones and leaves out a portion. The repertoire has some 2 million clones, approximately 94% of them found once; the top ten carry roughly 1.2%. This sequence originates from a young man in good health. The chain carries TRBV28 and TRBJ1-5; D perhaps matches TRBD1 (5 bases). The sample was naive CD8+ T cells sorted from blood. The DNA for the CDR3 is TGTGCCAGCAGCAATCCGGGACGAAATAGCAATCAGCCCCAGCATTTT. It codes for CASSNPGRNSNQPQHF.